This TCR beta chain comes out of a study of shared clonotypes between healthy human individuals. Original data processing: ImmunoSEQ yielded junction-only sequences lacking quality scores, so filtering differed. Sequencing was performed with immunoSEQ multiplex PCR; in TCRdb, only in-frame clones are kept and a portion is missing. The V and J calls and clone size were taken over from that table, and D and trimming were inferred from the DNA. The sample lists fewer than 600,000 clones, roughly four fifths occurring once. V dropped 4 bases and J dropped 1; count of bases not matched to a gene: 6. The CDR3 has 15 residues. CDR1 and CDR2 from the germline V gene are MDHEN and SYDVKM.

Sequenced input: PBMCs. The chain has TRBV28 and TRBJ1-1; 7 bases line up with TRBD1. The TCR originated in a middle-aged woman in good health. Some clones in this sample may be carry-over from other donors' samples. The CDR3 protein is CASSSRTGPNTEAFF. The DNA for the CDR3 is TGTGCCAGCAGTTCGCGGACAGGACCGAACACTGAAGCTTTCTTT.